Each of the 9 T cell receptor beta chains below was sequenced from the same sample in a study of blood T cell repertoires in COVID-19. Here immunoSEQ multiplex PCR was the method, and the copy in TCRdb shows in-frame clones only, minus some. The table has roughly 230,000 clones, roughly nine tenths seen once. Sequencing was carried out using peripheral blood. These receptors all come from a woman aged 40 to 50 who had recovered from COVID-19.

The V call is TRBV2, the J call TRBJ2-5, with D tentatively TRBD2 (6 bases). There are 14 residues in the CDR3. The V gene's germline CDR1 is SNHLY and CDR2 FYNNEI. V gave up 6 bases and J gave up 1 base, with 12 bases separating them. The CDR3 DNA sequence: TGTGCCAGCAGGGAGGGACGGGGCCAAGAGACCCAGTACTTC. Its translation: CASREGRGQETQYF.

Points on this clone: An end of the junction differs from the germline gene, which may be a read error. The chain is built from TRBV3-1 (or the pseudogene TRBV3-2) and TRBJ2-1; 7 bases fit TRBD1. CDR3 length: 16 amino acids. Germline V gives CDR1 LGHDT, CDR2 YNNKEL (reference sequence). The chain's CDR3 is CASSQVIGGAYSEQFF. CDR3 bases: TGTGCCAGCAGCCAAGTGATAGGGGGCGCTTACAGTGAGCAGTTCTTC.

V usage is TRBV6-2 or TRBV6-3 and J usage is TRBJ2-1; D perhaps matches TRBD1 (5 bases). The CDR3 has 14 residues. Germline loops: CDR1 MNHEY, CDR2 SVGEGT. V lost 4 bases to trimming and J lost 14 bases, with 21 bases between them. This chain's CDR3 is CASSWGLSWAREFF. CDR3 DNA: TGTGCCAGCAGTTGGGGCCTCTCGTGGGCTAGGGAGTTCTTC.

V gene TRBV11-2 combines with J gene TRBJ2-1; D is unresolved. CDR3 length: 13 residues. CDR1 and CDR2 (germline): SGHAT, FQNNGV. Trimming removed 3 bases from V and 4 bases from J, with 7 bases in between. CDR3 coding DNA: TGTGCCAGCAGCTTGGCACAGTACAATGAGCAGTTCTTC. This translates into CASSLAQYNEQFF.

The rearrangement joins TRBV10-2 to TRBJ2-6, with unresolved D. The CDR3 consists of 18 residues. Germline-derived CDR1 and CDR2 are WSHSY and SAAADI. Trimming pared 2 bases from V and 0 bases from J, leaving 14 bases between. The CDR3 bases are TGCGCCAGCAGTGAGGTGGCAGAGACTTTCTCTGGGGCCAACGTCCTGACTTTC. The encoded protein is CASSEVAETFSGANVLTF.

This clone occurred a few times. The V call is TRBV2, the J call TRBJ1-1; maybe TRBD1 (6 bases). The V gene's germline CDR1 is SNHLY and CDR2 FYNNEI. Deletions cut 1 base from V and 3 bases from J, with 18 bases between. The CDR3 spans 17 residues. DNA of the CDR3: TGTGCCAGCAGTGAAGACCTACAGGGAGAGTTTTACACTGAAGCTTTCTTT. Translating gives CASSEDLQGEFYTEAFF.

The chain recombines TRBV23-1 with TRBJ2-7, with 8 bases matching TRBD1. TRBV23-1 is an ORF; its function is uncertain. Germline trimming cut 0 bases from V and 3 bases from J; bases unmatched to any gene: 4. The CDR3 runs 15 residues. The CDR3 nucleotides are TGCGCCAGCAGTCAATCCCCGACAGGGGTCTACGAGCAGTACGTC. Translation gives CASSQSPTGVYEQYV.

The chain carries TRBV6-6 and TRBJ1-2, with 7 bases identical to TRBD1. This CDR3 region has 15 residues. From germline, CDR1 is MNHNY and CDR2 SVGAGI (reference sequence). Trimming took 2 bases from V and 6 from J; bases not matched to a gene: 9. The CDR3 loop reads CASSYTMQGGNGYTF. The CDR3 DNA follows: TGTGCCAGCAGTTACACTATGCAGGGGGGAAATGGCTACACCTTC.

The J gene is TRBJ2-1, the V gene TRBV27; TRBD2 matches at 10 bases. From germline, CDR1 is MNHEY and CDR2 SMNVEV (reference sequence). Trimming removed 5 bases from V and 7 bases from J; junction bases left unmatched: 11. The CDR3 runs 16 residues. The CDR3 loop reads CASSRLAGEIGNEQFF. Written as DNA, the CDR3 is TGTGCCAGCAGTCGGCTAGCGGGAGAAATAGGGAATGAGCAGTTCTTC.